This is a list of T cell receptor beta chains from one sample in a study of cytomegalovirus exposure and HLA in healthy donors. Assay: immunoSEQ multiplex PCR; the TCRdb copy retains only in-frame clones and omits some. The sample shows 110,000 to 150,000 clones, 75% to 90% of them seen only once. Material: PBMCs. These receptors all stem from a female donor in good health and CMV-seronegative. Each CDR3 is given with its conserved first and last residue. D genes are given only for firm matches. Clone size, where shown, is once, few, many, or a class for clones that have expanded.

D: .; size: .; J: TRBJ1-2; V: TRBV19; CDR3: CASSIDNGYTF; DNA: TGTGCCAGTAGTATAGATAATGGCTACACCTTC
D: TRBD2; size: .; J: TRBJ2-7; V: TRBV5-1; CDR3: CASSLEGGLALLTYEQYF; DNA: TGCGCCAGCAGCTTGGAAGGGGGACTAGCGCTCCTCACCTACGAGCAGTACTTC
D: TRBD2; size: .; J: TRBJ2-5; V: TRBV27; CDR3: CASSPSAGGRETQYF; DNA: TGTGCCAGCAGCCCTTCAGCGGGAGGGCGTGAGACCCAGTACTTC
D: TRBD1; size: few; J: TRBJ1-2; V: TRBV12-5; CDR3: CASAAGTGSGNYGYTF; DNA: TGTGCTAGTGCCGCCGGGACAGGGAGCGGGAACTATGGCTACACCTTC
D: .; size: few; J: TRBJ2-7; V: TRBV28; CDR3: CASSLGGSGTYEQYF; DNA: TGTGCCAGCAGTTTAGGAGGGAGCGGCACCTACGAGCAGTACTTC
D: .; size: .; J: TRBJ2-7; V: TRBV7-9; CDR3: CASSYPTGGTREQYF; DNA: TGTGCCAGCAGCTATCCGACAGGAGGAACTCGGGAGCAGTACTTC
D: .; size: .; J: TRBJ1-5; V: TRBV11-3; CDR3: CASSFEAQAAILSNQPQHF; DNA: TGTGCCAGCAGCTTTGAGGCACAGGCCGCTATCCTTAGCAATCAGCCCCAGCATTTT
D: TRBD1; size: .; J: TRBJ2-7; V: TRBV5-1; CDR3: CASSYGQVPSYEQYF; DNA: TGCGCCAGCAGCTACGGACAGGTCCCCTCCTACGAGCAGTACTTC
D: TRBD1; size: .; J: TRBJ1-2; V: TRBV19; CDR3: CASIGTGRYGYTF; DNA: TGTGCCAGTATCGGGACAGGGCGGTATGGCTACACCTTC
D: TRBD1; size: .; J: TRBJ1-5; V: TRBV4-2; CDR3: CASSQGANQPQHF; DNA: TGTGCCAGCAGTCAGGGGGCGAATCAGCCCCAGCATTTT
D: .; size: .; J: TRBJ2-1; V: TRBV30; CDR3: CAWSVAGSQRSSYNEQFF; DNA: TGTGCCTGGAGTGTGGCGGGTTCCCAGAGATCTTCCTACAATGAGCAGTTCTTC
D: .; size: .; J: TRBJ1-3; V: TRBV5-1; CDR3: CASSLGQTSSGNTIYF; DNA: TGCGCCAGCAGCTTAGGACAGACCAGCTCTGGAAACACCATATATTTT
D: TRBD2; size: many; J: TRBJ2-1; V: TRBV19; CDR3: CAARTSGHNEQFF; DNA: TGTGCCGCCCGGACTAGCGGTCACAATGAGCAGTTCTTC
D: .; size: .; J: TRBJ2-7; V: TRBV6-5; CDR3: CASSYVGGSYEQYF; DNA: TGTGCCAGCAGTTACGTGGGAGGCTCCTACGAGCAGTACTTC
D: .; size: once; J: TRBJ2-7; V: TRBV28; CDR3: CASSPQEPLSYEQYF; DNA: TGTGCCAGCAGTCCACAGGAACCGCTGTCCTACGAGCAGTACTTC
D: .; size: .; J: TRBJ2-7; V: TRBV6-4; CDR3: CASSAGENYEQYF; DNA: TGTGCCAGCAGCGCCGGGGAGAATTACGAGCAGTACTTC
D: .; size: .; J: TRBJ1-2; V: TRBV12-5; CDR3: CASGLGESYGYTF; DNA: TGTGCTAGTGGTTTGGGAGAGTCCTATGGCTACACCTTC
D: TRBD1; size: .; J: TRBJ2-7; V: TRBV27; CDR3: CASSNTGQGGRYF; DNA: TGTGCCAGCAGCAATACGGGACAGGGGGGCCGGTACTTC
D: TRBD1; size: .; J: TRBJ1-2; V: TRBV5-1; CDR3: CASSSGTDYGYTF; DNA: TGCGCCAGCAGCTCGGGGACAGACTATGGCTACACCTTC
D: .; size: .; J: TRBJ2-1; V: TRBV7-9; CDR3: CASRQPGVTYNEQFF; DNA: TGTGCCAGCAGACAACCGGGAGTCACCTACAATGAGCAGTTCTTC
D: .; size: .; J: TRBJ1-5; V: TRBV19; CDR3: CASSIPPEGSGQPQHF; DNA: TGTGCCAGTAGTATCCCGCCGGAGGGGAGCGGCCAGCCCCAGCATTTT
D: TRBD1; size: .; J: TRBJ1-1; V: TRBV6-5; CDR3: CASSNHRGREPEAFF; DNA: TGTGCCAGCAGTAACCACAGGGGAAGAGAGCCTGAAGCTTTCTTT
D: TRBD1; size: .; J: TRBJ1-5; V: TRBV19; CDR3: CASSRGVGQGASNQPQHF; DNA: TGTGCCAGTAGCAGGGGTGTCGGACAGGGGGCAAGCAATCAGCCCCAGCATTTT
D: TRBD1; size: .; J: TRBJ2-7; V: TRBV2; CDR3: CASRPRTGPSYEQYF; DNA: TGTGCCAGCAGACCTAGGACAGGGCCATCCTACGAGCAGTACTTC
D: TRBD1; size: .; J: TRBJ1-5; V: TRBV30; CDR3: CAWSPSRTGGNQPQHF; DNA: TGTGCCTGGAGTCCATCCCGGACAGGGGGCAATCAGCCCCAGCATTTT
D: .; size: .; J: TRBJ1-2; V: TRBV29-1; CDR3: CSVEEGLDGYTF; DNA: TGCAGCGTTGAAGAGGGACTCGATGGCTACACCTTC
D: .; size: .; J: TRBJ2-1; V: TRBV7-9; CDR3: CASSLEGAGKGYNEQFF; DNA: TGTGCCAGCAGCTTAGAGGGCGCGGGAAAGGGCTACAATGAGCAGTTCTTC
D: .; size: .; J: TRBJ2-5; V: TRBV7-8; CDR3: CASSLPRNWTQYF; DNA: TGTGCCAGCAGCTTACCTCGTAACTGGACCCAGTACTTC
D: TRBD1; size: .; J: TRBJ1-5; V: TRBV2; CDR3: CASSVTGNQPQHF; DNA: TGTGCCAGCAGTGTGACAGGGAACCAGCCCCAGCATTTT
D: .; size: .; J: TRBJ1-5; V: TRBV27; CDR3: CASSSTSADQPQHF; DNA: TGTGCCAGCAGTTCGACTTCGGCCGATCAGCCCCAGCATTTT
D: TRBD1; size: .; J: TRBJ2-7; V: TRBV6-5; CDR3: CASSYSTMGQAYEQYF; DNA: TGTGCCAGCAGTTACTCGACGATGGGACAGGCCTACGAGCAGTACTTC
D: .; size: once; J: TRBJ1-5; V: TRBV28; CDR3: CASSFLLARGQPQHF; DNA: TGTGCCAGCAGTTTTCTTTTGGCTAGGGGTCAGCCCCAGCATTTT
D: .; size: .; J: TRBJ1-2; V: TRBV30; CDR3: CAWRQGSYGYTF; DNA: TGTGCCTGGAGGCAGGGGAGCTATGGCTACACCTTC
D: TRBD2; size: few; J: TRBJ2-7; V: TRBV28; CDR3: CAIAGGLYEQYF; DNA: TGTGCCATAGCGGGAGGGTTATACGAGCAGTACTTC
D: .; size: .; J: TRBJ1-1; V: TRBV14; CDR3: CASSQGGRNTEAFF; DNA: TGTGCCAGCAGCCAAGGGGGCCGGAACACTGAAGCTTTCTTT
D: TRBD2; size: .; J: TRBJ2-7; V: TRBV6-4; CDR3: CASSVGLAICYEQYF; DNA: TGTGCCAGCAGTGTAGGACTAGCGATCTGCTACGAGCAGTACTTC
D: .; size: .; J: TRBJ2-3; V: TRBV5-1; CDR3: CASSLPAGRVADTQYF; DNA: TGCGCCAGCAGCTTACCGGCGGGACGGGTGGCAGATACGCAGTATTTT
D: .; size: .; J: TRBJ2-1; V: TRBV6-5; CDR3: CASSPGGQGNNEQFF; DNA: TGTGCCAGCAGCCCAGGGGGGCAGGGGAACAATGAGCAGTTCTTC
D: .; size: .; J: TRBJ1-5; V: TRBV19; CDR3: CASSIETENQPQHF; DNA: TGTGCCAGTAGTATAGAGACAGAGAATCAGCCCCAGCATTTT
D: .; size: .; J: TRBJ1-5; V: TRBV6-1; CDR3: CASSEYAGERNQPQHF; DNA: TGTGCCAGCAGTGAATACGCAGGGGAGAGGAATCAGCCCCAGCATTTT